This T cell receptor beta chain was captured in a study of patients and donors after allogeneic stem cell transplantation. MiXCR, applied by TCRdb to the RT-PCR reads, yields one record per CDR3 protein. The sample has approximately 150,000 distinct CDR3 sequences; 30% are singletons. This clonotype was seen more than once but under ten times. Specimen: blood, either unsorted or a sorted T cell fraction (not recorded which). The sequence came from a human donor who was either an allogeneic HSCT recipient or a stem cell or donor lymphocyte infusion donor (not recorded which). It is not recorded whose cells these are; they may come from a transplant donor.

CDR3 sequence reads: CASSLDRVWSVNEKLFF. The CDR3 DNA reads as TGTGCCAGCAGTTTAGACAGGGTGTGGTCGGTGAATGAAAAACTGTTTTTT. The chain couples TRBV28 to TRBJ1-4; 7 bases match TRBD1. The CDR3 loop spans 17 amino acids. Germline loops: CDR1 MDHEN, CDR2 SYDVKM. The trim removed 2 bases at V and 5 bases at J, leaving 11 bases unmatched.